Listed here are 3 T cell receptor beta chains from one sample, sequenced in a study of human T cells and chemical hapten exposure. The time point here: patch test 3, about 24 weeks after DPC sensitization. Treatment: therapeutic diphenylcyclopropenone sensitization with weekly scalp DPC. TCRdb reprocessed the RACE reads with MiXCR, giving one entry per CDR3 protein. The sample has roughly 90,000 distinct CDR3 sequences, 11% seen once. This specimen was whole blood, taken in connection with sensitization to the hapten diphenylcyclopropenone (DPC). The receptors come from a woman younger than 45 with alopecia areata. Some clones in this sample may be carry-over from other donors' samples.

The sample holds many counts of this clonotype. The chain has TRBV6-2 or TRBV6-3 and TRBJ2-3; TRBD1 agrees at 8 bases. This CDR3 region has 16 residues. Germline CDR1 and CDR2: MNHEY and SVGEGT. The trim removed 2 bases at V and 1 base at J, leaving 5 bases unmatched. In DNA, the CDR3 is TGTGCCAGCAGTTACCCCCCGGGACAGGGCACAGATACGCAGTATTTT. This translates into CASSYPPGQGTDTQYF.

This rearrangement joins TRBV20-1 to TRBJ2-3; no clear D gene. The germline V gene encodes CDR1 DFQATT and CDR2 SNEGSKA (reference sequence). The CDR3 sequence is 13 residues long. V shed 3 bases and J shed 4 bases, with 11 bases lying between them. The CDR3 is CSARYPGADTQYF. The DNA of the CDR3 is TGCAGTGCTAGGTACCCAGGCGCAGATACGCAGTATTTT.

This clonotype was observed a handful of times. The chain couples TRBV28 to TRBJ1-2, with TRBD1 matching 7 bases. The CDR3 length is 15 residues. The V and J ends lost 11 bases and 5 bases, in that order; junction bases with no gene match: 17. Looked up from germline, CDR1 is MDHEN and CDR2 is SYDVKM. Here the CDR3 reads CASEGAWGRVYGYTF. The CDR3 DNA follows: TGTGCCTCCGAGGGGGCCTGGGGGCGCGTTTATGGCTACACCTTC.